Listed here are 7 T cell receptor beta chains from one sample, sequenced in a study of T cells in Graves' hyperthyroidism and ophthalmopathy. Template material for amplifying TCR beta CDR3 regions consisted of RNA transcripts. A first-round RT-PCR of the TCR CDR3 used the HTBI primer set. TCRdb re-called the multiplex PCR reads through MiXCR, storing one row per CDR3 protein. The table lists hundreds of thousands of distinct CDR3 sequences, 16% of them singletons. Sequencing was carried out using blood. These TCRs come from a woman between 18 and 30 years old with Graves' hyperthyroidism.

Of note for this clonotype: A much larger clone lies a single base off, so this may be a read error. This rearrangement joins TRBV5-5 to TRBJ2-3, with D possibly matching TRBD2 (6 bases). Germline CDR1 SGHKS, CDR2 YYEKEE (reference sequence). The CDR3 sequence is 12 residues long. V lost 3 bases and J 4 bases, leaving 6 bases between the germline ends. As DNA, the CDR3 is TGTGCCAGCAGCTGGGAGGCAGATACGCAGTATTTT. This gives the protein CASSWEADTQYF.

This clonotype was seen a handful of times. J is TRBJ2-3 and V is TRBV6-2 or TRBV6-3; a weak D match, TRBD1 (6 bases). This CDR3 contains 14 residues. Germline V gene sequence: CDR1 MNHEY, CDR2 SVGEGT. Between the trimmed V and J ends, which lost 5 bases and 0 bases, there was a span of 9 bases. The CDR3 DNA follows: TGTGCCAGCAGTGGACAGTCTAGCACAGATACGCAGTATTTT. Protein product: CASSGQSSTDTQYF.

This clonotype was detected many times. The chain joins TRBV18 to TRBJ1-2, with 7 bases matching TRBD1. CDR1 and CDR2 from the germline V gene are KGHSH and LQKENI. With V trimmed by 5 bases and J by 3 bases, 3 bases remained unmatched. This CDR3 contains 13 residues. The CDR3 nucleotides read TGTGCCAGCTCATCAGGGGGGGACTATGGCTACACCTTC. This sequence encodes CASSSGGDYGYTF.

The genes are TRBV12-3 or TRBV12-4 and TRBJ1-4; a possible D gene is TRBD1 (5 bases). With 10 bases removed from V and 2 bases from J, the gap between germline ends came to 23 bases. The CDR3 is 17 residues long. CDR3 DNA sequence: TGTGCCATCTTCGGGGGGTCGTTGTGGTGGACTAATGAAAAACTGTTTTTT. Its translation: CAIFGGSLWWTNEKLFF.

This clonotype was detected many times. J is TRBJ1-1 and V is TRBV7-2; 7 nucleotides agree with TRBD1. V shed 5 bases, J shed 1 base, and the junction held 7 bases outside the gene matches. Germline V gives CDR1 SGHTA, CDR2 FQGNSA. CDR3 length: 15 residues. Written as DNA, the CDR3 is TGTGCCAGCAGCCCCTACAGGGGAGGGAACACTGAAGCTTTCTTT. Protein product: CASSPYRGGNTEAFF.

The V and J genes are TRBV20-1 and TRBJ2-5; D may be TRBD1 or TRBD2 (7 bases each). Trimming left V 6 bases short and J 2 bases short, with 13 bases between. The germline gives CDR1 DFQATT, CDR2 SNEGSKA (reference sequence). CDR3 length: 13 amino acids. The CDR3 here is CSAKRGQQETQYF. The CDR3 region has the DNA TGCAGTGCGAAGCGGGGACAGCAAGAGACCCAGTACTTC.

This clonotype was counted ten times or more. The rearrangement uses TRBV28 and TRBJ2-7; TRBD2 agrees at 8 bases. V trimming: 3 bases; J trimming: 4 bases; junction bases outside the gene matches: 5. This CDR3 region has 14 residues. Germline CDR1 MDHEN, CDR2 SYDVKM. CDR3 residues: CASSLRGAGYEQYF. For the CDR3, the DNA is TGTGCCAGCAGTTTGCGGGGGGCAGGGTACGAGCAGTACTTC.